This paragraph reports one T cell receptor (beta chain). The antigen remains unidentified. The data were obtained in a study of response to subunit inactivated influenza vaccine. Each CDR3 protein gets one entry after TCRdb re-called the RT-PCR reads with MiXCR. Here the sample spans around 650,000 distinct CDR3 sequences, 15% to 18% being singletons. Study-wide points: Only a handful of new T cells, the authors suggested, are recruited with each seasonal influenza vaccination.

This receptor was obtained from a man aged 50-60 years who received an inactivated influenza vaccine. The sequences come from PBMCs from blood, collected about 12 days after vaccination.

CDR3 amino acids: CSSSLTATGAKNIQYF. In DNA, the CDR3 is TGTTCTAGCAGTTTGACAGCGACAGGGGCCAAAAACATTCAGTACTTC. V gene TRBV6-5 combines with J gene TRBJ2-4; 7 bases are a match to TRBD1. Germline assignment: CDR1 MNHEY and CDR2 SVGAGI. CDR3 size: 16 residues.